This T cell receptor beta chain is drawn from a study of blood T cells in healthy people across ages. Overall study findings and caveats: TCR beta diversity was tightly associated with the proportion of naive T cells. Per million T cells, TCR beta diversity dropped roughly linearly as age increased.

Looked up from germline, CDR1 is SQVTM and CDR2 is ANQGSEA. The CDR3 sequence is 13 residues long. V was shortened by 3 bases and J by 0 bases, with 9 bases between the two germline ends. Next came a second PCR, run for roughly 6 to 11 cycles, which used a sample-barcoded 5' primer along with a J-beta primer mix. Individual samples furnished no less than 2.5 million CDR3-containing paired-end reads apiece. TCRdb processed the 5' RACE reads anew with MiXCR; each CDR3 protein has one entry. The sample lists 1.5 million to 2 million distinct CDR3 sequences; around 36% were seen once. This clonotype showed up many times. Its target is not known.

This sequence was found in a woman aged 25-40 years in good health. The chain has TRBV29-1 and TRBJ2-7; the D gene is possibly TRBD1 (6 bases). The source material was blood. CDR3 sequence: CSVDRDNSYEQYF. CDR3 nucleotide sequence: TGCAGCGTTGACCGGGACAACTCCTACGAGCAGTACTTC.